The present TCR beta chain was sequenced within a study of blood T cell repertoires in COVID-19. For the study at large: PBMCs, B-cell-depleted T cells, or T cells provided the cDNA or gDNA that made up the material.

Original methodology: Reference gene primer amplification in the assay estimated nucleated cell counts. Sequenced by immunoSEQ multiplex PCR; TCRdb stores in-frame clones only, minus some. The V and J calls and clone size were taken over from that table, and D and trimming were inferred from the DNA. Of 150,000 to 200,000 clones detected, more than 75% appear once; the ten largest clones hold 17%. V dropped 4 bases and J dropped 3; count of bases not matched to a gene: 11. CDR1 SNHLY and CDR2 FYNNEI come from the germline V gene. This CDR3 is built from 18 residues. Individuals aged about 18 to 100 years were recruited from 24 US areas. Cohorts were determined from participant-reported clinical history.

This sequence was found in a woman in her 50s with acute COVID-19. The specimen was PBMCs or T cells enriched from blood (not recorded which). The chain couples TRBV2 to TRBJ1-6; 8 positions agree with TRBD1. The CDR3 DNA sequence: TGTGCCAGCAGTGGCCTGATCGGACAGGGCGTCTATAATTCACCCCTCCACTTT. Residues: CASSGLIGQGVYNSPLHF.